This T cell receptor (beta chain) was obtained from a study of T-cell memory formation after mild COVID-19 (TCRdb year 2021). With regard to the full study: Most TCR sequence clusters were specific to one of the two donors. In a couple of donors, T-cell clones that expanded and contracted after mild COVID-19 were followed by sequencing TCRalpha and TCRbeta repertoires longitudinally. The cohort was made up of two young adult volunteers, one female and one male, who were previously healthy. What the work shows at the level of the full study, not this receptor alone: Only a couple of mild cases were covered by the study, and larger cohorts that include severe cases with pre-infection samples were considered necessary. The detection of some responding clones in pre-infection memory suggests that pre-existing cross-reactive memory T cells joined the SARS-CoV-2 response. SARS-CoV-2 specificity of the second-wave clones peaking on day 37 was not confirmed. Clones that contracted from day 15 to 85 showed balanced CD4/CD8 phenotypes, whereas a second wave of clones that expanded from day 15 to 37 leaned towards CD4+. Contracting CD4+ clones appeared mostly in the CM and EM memory subsets, whereas CD8+ clones were enriched in EMRA.

The data were produced on an Illumina NovaSeq 6000. TCRalpha and TCRbeta cDNA libraries were built by 5'RACE with constant-segment primers, adding sample barcodes and unique molecular identifiers. RNA was extracted from every sample with Trizol reagent. Amplification of the libraries took two PCR steps, and the second step added a second sample barcode plus Illumina TruSeq adapters. Libraries were sequenced on an Illumina NovaSeq with 2 x 150 bp paired-end reads. For the original study's pipeline: Demultiplexing of reads and collapsing into UMI-guided consensus sequences were performed with migec v1.2.7. Using mixcr v2.1.11, UMI consensuses were aligned to TRA and TRB V and J templates and then assembled into clonotypes. Clonotypes were classified as expanded or contracted when called significant by both edgeR and NoisET, with noise models trained on biological replicates. For edgeR calls, the cutoffs were a false discovery rate-adjusted p below 0.01 and a log2 fold-change threshold of 1. As an exploratory analysis of dynamics, PCA with hierarchical clustering was applied to max-normalized trajectories of the 1000 most abundant clonotypes. Each responding clone was given a CD4 or CD8 phenotype based on the CD4+ and CD8+ repertoires, which had been sequenced separately. TCRdb reprocessed the public reads (quality trimming at Q25 with fastp, clone calling with MiXCR) and kept in-frame beta chains. For every CDR3 protein sequence, its rows merge into one entry that carries the most common genes and DNA. TCRdb's processing, not the authors' own work, is the source of the V and J calls. For this sample there are fewer than 700,000 distinct CDR3 sequences; 18% appear just once. Of the sample, about 12% falls within the top ten clones.

Unmatched junction bases come to 12, with V trimmed by 1 base and J by 8 bases. The germline V gene gives CDR1 as SGHNT and CDR2 as YENEEA. The CDR3 runs 17 residues from the cysteine to the phenylalanine. The only DNA kept is the CDR3, 51 bases in frame from the first base. On this clonotype itself: No antigen is known for it. No qualities accompany the bases; no much larger clone lies one base away.

Ficoll-Paque density gradient centrifugation was the method used to isolate PBMCs. The chain joins TRBV11-3 to TRBJ2-1, and TRBD2 matches 9 of the central bases. Material: PBMCs or a T cell subset sorted from them (not recorded which). The TCR sequence derives from an adult woman who had mild COVID-19 (a few samples of this study predate the infection). The sample titles of this study are shuffled in the database, so cell type and time point are left out; the donor was told from shared clones. This receptor carries the CDR3 CASSLGPAAGGGYEQFF. The base sequence is TGTGCCAGCAGCTTAGGCCCAGCAGCGGGAGGAGGGTATGAGCAGTTCTTC.